This T cell receptor beta chain was captured by sequencing in a study of T cells in Graves' hyperthyroidism and ophthalmopathy. Newly diagnosed hyperthyroidism patients aged 18 to 65 years had disease lasting under 2 months. Diagnoses rested on clinical symptoms, serum thyroxine and TRAb, thyroid ultrasound and orbital computed tomography. The authors took PBMCs from roughly 9.5 ml fresh peripheral blood. Amplification yielded TCR beta CDR3 regions, with RNA transcripts as the source. Initially, a first-round RT-PCR of the TCR CDR3 employed the HTBI primer set. TCRdb used MiXCR to reprocess the multiplex PCR reads, holding one entry per CDR3 protein. This table has about 560,000 distinct CDR3 sequences, around a sixth appearing once. This clonotype was seen a few times. V lost 6 bases to trimming and J lost 1 base, with 15 bases between them. The CDR3 loop spans 16 amino acids. Germline V gene lookup returns CDR1 PRHDT and CDR2 FYEKMQ (reference sequence).

The TCR was taken from a woman in her 30s with Graves' hyperthyroidism. Input material: blood. The rearrangement joins TRBV13 to TRBJ2-2; D is perhaps TRBD1 (6 bases). In DNA form, the CDR3 reads TGTGCCAGCAGATACGATGGACAGAAGAACACCGGGGAGCTGTTTTTT. This encodes CASRYDGQKNTGELFF.